Shown below are 10 T cell receptor beta chains from a single sample sequenced in a study of CD8 T cells in ankylosing spondylitis. TCRdb itself ran the 5' RACE reads through MiXCR, one entry per CDR3 protein. The sample includes 130,000 or so distinct CDR3 sequences, over 6% of them seen just once. Sequenced sample: blood, either unsorted or a sorted T cell fraction (not recorded which). Receptors originate from a male donor with ankylosing spondylitis or in good health (not recorded which).

In its sample, this clonotype was seen many times. V is TRBV5-1 and J is TRBJ2-3; D is unclear. The germline CDR1 and CDR2 sequences are SGHRS and YFSETQ. The CDR3 sequence is 14 residues long. V was clipped by 5 bases and J by 6 bases, with 16 bases between them. CDR3 sequence reads: CASRSWGGSDTQYF. CDR3 in DNA: TGCGCCAGCAGGTCTTGGGGTGGTTCCGATACGCAGTATTTT.

In this sample, this clonotype turned up many times. V and J are TRBV20-1 and TRBJ2-5, with 11 bases that match TRBD1. The trim removed 6 bases at V and 5 bases at J, leaving 11 bases unmatched. This CDR3 has 15 amino acids. Germline lookup yields CDR1 DFQATT and CDR2 SNEGSKA (reference sequence). CDR3 loop: CSAGPGQGALETQYF. As DNA, the CDR3 is TGCAGTGCAGGCCCCGGACAGGGGGCTTTGGAGACCCAGTACTTC.

This clonotype was seen many times. V gene TRBV5-1 combines with J gene TRBJ1-3; TRBD1 matches 7 bases. J gave up 0 bases and V 4 bases, and 7 bases lay outside the gene matches. Germline loops: CDR1 SGHRS, CDR2 YFSETQ. The CDR3 covers 16 residues. The CDR3 spells CASSESGQDSGNTIYF. The DNA for the CDR3 is TGCGCCAGCAGCGAAAGCGGACAGGACTCTGGAAACACCATATATTTT. The full variable domain, rest sourced from reference TRBV5-1 and TRBJ1-3, is KAGVTQTPRYLIKTRGQQVTLSCSPISGHRSVSWYQQTPGQGLQFLFEYFSETQRNKGNFPGRFSGRQFSNSRSEMNVSTLELGDSALYLCASSESGQDSGNTIYFGEGSWLTVV.

This clonotype was detected many times. J is TRBJ2-1 and V is TRBV20-1; no clear D gene. Germline V gene sequence: CDR1 DFQATT, CDR2 SNEGSKA (reference sequence). The CDR3 spans 10 residues. Trimming shortened V by 4 bases and J by 7 bases, and 5 bases separated the two germline ends. The CDR3: CSATRNEQFF. The CDR3 DNA reads as TGCAGTGCTACCAGGAATGAGCAGTTCTTC.

This clonotype appeared many times. The chain couples TRBV29-1 to TRBJ1-5; D is uncertain. CDR1 is SQVTM and CDR2 is ANQGSEA in the germline V gene. Trimming took off 7 bases at V and 2 bases at J, with 9 bases between the two ends. The CDR3 sequence is 12 residues long. The CDR3 sequence is CSASRGNQPQHF. CDR3 coding DNA: TGCAGCGCCTCCCGCGGCAATCAGCCCCAGCATTTT.

With regard to this clonotype: One base away lies a much larger clone, so this may be a sequencing read error. This sequence joins TRBV9 and TRBJ2-3, with 9 nucleotides matching TRBD2. This CDR3 has 17 residues. Looked up from germline, CDR1 is SGDLS and CDR2 is YYNGEE. DNA for the CDR3: TGTGCCAACAGCGGACGAGAGAGTAGCGGGAGTATAGATACGCAGTATTTT. Its protein product is CANSGRESSGSIDTQYF.

This clonotype was counted many times. The chain uses TRBV29-1 and TRBJ2-5; D is unclear. Looked up from germline, CDR1 is SQVTM and CDR2 is ANQGSEA. V was trimmed by 0 bases and J by 2 bases, leaving 4 bases between them. The CDR3 is 12 residues long. CDR3 nucleotides: TGCAGCGTTGAAGAGGGGCAAGAGACCCAGTACTTC. This gives the protein CSVEEGQETQYF. The full variable domain, in which reference TRBV29-1 and TRBJ2-5 provide the parts outside the CDR3, is SAVISQKPSRDICQRGTSLTIQCQVDSQVTMMFWYRQQPGQSLTLIATANQGSEATYESGFVIDKFPISRPNLTFSTLTVSNMSPEDSSIYLCSVEEGQETQYFGPGTRLLVL.

This clonotype was counted many times. The chain recombines TRBV7-9 with TRBJ2-5; 8 positions agree with TRBD2. CDR3 length: 16 residues. Germline V CDR1 and CDR2: SEHNR, FQNEAQ (reference sequence). The V gene end was trimmed by 1 base and the J gene end by 5 bases; junction bases not matched to a gene: 9. The CDR3 is CASSLDLAGPGETQYF. Written as DNA, the CDR3 is TGTGCCAGCAGCTTAGACTTAGCGGGACCCGGCGAGACCCAGTACTTC. The entire variable domain, with the rest obtained from reference TRBV7-9 and TRBJ2-5, is as follows: DTGVSQNPRHKITKRGQNVTFRCDPISEHNRLYWYRQTLGQGPEFLTYFQNEAQLEKSRLLSDRFSAERPKGSFSTLEIQRTEQGDSAMYLCASSLDLAGPGETQYFGPGTRLLVL.

This clonotype was picked up many times. V usage is TRBV7-8 and J usage is TRBJ2-1, with D maybe TRBD2 (5 bases). Germline assignment: CDR1 SGHVS and CDR2 FQNEAQ. The CDR3 is 13 amino acids. V was cut by 1 base and J by 7 bases, with 8 bases left in between. CDR3 DNA: TGTGCCAGCAGCTTAGGCGGCGGGAATGAGCAGTTCTTC. This gives the protein CASSLGGGNEQFF.

About this clonotype: This may arise from a read error, as a much more abundant clone is one base away. This chain uses TRBV12-3 or TRBV12-4 with TRBJ1-2; D is unclear. CDR3 size: 12 residues. The CDR3 here is CASSMDSLGYSF. The CDR3 nucleotides read TGTGCCAGCAGCATGGACTCTCTAGGCTACTCCTTC.